This TCR beta chain emerged from a study of blood T cells in healthy people across ages. A sample-barcoded 5' primer and a J-beta primer mix were used in a second PCR of roughly 7 to 11 cycles. Via MiXCR, TCRdb re-called the 5' RACE reads, giving one row per CDR3 protein. The repertoire holds approximately 1.5 million distinct CDR3 sequences, approximately 42% seen once, with more than 4% in the top ten. Germline lookup yields CDR1 ENHRY and CDR2 SYGVKD. V lost 10 bases and J 1 base, leaving 7 bases between the germline ends. The length of the CDR3 is 11 residues. There are many counts of this clonotype. Its specificity is unknown. Study outcomes and limitations: More naive CD4+ cells and higher diversity marked long-lived donors relative to aged donors.

Sequenced sample: blood. This chain links TRBV10-3 with TRBJ1-1; D perhaps matches TRBD1 (6 bases). The receptor was derived from a woman aged 18-29 years in good health. The CDR3, as DNA: TGTGCCAGCAGGGGGAACACTGAAGCTTTCTTT. Protein product: CASRGNTEAFF.